Listed below are T cell receptor beta chains from one sample, sequenced in a study of cytomegalovirus exposure and HLA in healthy donors. Sequenced by immunoSEQ multiplex PCR; TCRdb stores in-frame clones only, minus some. The profile covers 120,000 to 150,000 clones, with around 79% appearing a single time and around 6.1% taken by the ten largest. Sequenced: PBMCs. Every receptor here comes from a man younger than 40 in good health and CMV-seropositive. CDR3s include the opening cysteine and the closing phenylalanine or tryptophan. A D gene is named only where the DNA matches it firmly. Only some rows state a clone size, as once, few, many or a class for expanded clones.

>TRBV28|TRBD2|NA|TRBJ2-1
TGTGCCAGCAGTACACTAGCGGGGGGCTCCTACAATGAGCAGTTCTTC
CASSTLAGGSYNEQFF
>TRBV9|TRBD1|NA|TRBJ2-2
TGTGCCAGCAGCGTCGACAGGGCGGGCACCGGGGAGCTGTTTTTT
CASSVDRAGTGELFF
>TRBV7-9|NA|NA|TRBJ1-2
TGTTCCAGCAGCTTAACCCACGCGGATAGGGGCTACACCTTC
CSSSLTHADRGYTF
>TRBV6-5|NA|NA|TRBJ1-1
TGTGCCAGCAGTTCCACCAGGGGCCTTACTGAAGCCTTCTTT
CASSSTRGLTEAFF
>TRBV27|TRBD2|NA|TRBJ2-7
TGTGCCAGCAGACGACTAGCGGGGACCTACGAGCAGTACTTC
CASRRLAGTYEQYF
>TRBV5-1|TRBD1|NA|TRBJ2-7
TGCGCCAGCAGCTCGGGACAGGCGACCTACGAGCAGTACTTC
CASSSGQATYEQYF
>TRBV7-9|NA|NA|TRBJ2-1
TGTGCCAGCAGCTTCCCCGGGACTCCAGGCGGGAATGAGCAGTTCTTC
CASSFPGTPGGNEQFF
>TRBV11-2|TRBD2|NA|TRBJ2-3
TGTGCCAGCAGGACTCTACTAGCGGGAATCACAGATACGCAGTATTTT
CASRTLLAGITDTQYF
>TRBV7-9|NA|NA|TRBJ2-7
TGTGCCAGCGGCTTGACTTCTACCCGGGACACAAAAGAGCAGTACTTC
CASGLTSTRDTKEQYF
>TRBV6-5|NA|once|TRBJ2-6
TGTGCCAGCAGTTTCGACAGAGCCTCTGGGGCCAACGTCCTGACTTTC
CASSFDRASGANVLTF
>TRBV10-3|NA|NA|TRBJ1-5
TGTGCCATCAGTGGGGGAGGGAATCAGCCCCAGCATTTT
CAISGGGNQPQHF